This TCR beta chain came from a study of Ad26.COV2.S vaccination and SARS-CoV-2 variants. Trimming shortened V by 5 bases and J by 2 bases, and 15 bases separated the two germline ends. The CDR3 spans 15 residues. Germline CDR1 and CDR2: LNHDA and SQIVND (reference sequence). Treatment specified: 15 to 20 received Ad26.COV2.S at low or high dose, single or two shots; about 5 received placebo; per-sample allocation not given. Each sample was drawn 63 days after the first injection (of vaccine or placebo). Details on this clone: Antigen specificity is unknown.

Study results and caveats: Participants given vaccine showed non-spike TCR breadth similar to that of placebo recipients.

Sequencing used immunoSEQ multiplex PCR; TCRdb keeps in-frame clones, though not all of them. This table holds a few hundred thousand clones, over 75% found once. Source: peripheral blood, taken in a trial of Ad26.COV2.S vaccine versus placebo. This clonotype originated in a person aged 18 to 59 who received the Ad26.COV2.S COVID-19 vaccine or a placebo. The chain is built from TRBV19 and TRBJ2-5; TRBD2 is a possible D gene (5 bases). CDR3 in amino acids: CASSPDGGPQETQYF. The CDR3 bases are TGTGCCAGTAGTCCCGACGGAGGCCCACAAGAGACCCAGTACTTC.